This TCR beta chain was found in a study of T cells in Graves' hyperthyroidism and ophthalmopathy (dated by TCRdb to between 2018 and 2020). Some background on the complete study: Peripheral blood was sampled at the time of initial diagnosis, prior to any treatment. Whether ophthalmopathy could be predicted prospectively was tested in an independent validation cohort made up of roughly 20 hyperthyroidism patients plus 17 patients who later progressed to ophthalmopathy. A discovery cohort of around 98 patients, 43 with Graves' ophthalmopathy and about 58 with stable Graves' hyperthyroidism, was used to find distinguishing TCR V-J signatures. Once sampling was done, hyperthyroidism patients were given methimazole at a starting dose of 30 mg daily, whereas ophthalmopathy patients were given high-dose intravenous methylprednisolone. In addition, the study compared T-cell repertoires in thyroid tissue and in blood from five or six Graves' hyperthyroidism patients. The 85 to 100 discovery patients were randomly split 7:3 into training and test sets. The paper reports TCR Vbeta CDR3 sequencing of approximately 130 peripheral blood samples: 43 ophthalmopathy, around 80 hyperthyroidism and approximately 17 progressor patients. The investigation overall reported the following: Ophthalmopathy was separated from stable hyperthyroidism by a 13 V-J signature model, with around 88% sensitivity and about 81% specificity obtained in cross-validation and 80%/75% obtained in testing. No statistical method was used to fix the sample size in advance, and group allocation was not hidden from the investigators. Most expanded thyroid clonotypes (frequency above 0.001) were also detected in blood, a finding suggesting that blood repertoires may reflect thyroid immune responses. During validation, the model predicted progression to ophthalmopathy a median of about 6.5 months ahead of onset, with roughly 65% sensitivity and almost 75% specificity.

Cut back by 4 bases and 0 bases, the V and J ends lie 12 bases apart. The CDR3 goes from the cysteine to the phenylalanine over 15 residues. CDR3 DNA is the only sequence kept; it has 45 bases, read in frame from the first base. Per the germline V gene, SGHTA is the CDR1 and FQGNSA is the CDR2. Stable Graves' hyperthyroidism was defined as the absence of progression to ophthalmopathy over 18 months of follow-up. The hyperthyroidism patients were between 18 and 65 years old and newly diagnosed, with a disease duration of less than 2 months. Exclusion was applied to patients with uncontrolled infections, other autoimmune diseases, pregnancy or lactation. Clinical symptoms, serum thyroxine and TRAb, thyroid ultrasound, and orbital computed tomography formed the basis for the diagnoses. Ficoll-Paque density gradient centrifugation was used to isolate PBMCs from about 9 ml of fresh peripheral blood. Trizol reagent was used to extract total RNA, and RNA quality was then checked on an Agilent 2100 Bioanalyzer.

This clonotype has only a few counts. No antigen is known for it. No quality values exist for individual bases; no much larger clone is one base distant. The TCR beta CDR3 regions were amplified from the RNA transcripts. The TCR CDR3 was subjected to a first round of RT-PCR using the HTBI primer set and the Qiagen OneStep RT-PCR kit. Libraries were constructed in a second round of multiplex PCR, after which size selection and purification were performed. Paired-end sequencing of the libraries was performed with 100 bp reads on an Illumina HiSeq2000. The study's processing was this. SOAPnuke was used to process the raw data, throwing out any read that contained adapters or uncalled bases, had a mean Phred below 15, or lacked an exact constant-primer or identifier match. High-quality paired reads were merged with COPE v1.2.5, and unique nucleotide sequences were defined as clonotypes. MiTCR v1.1 was used to align clonotypes to the IMGT TRBV, TRBD and TRBJ reference segments. Analysis was restricted to V-J combinations with a frequency above 0.0001, which covered 99.2% of repertoires. A TCS score was defined as the ratio between F50 (clonal expansion) and ExV (chaos), using BLOSUM62-based TCRdist between CDR3 peptides within each V-J. Welch's t-statistics and random forest reduced roughly 530 V-J features to 13, which were used in a naive Bayes classifier (R e1071). The Morisita-Horn index was used to measure how similar the thyroid and blood repertoires were. TCRdb took the public reads, trimmed them with fastp at Q25, ran MiXCR for clone calling and kept in-frame beta chains. Identical CDR3 proteins give one entry, which carries the most common genes and DNA. The V and J calls and clone size are TCRdb's, not the authors'. In this sample the table shows some 800,000 distinct CDR3 sequences, more than 30% of which occur a single time. 8.9% of the sample lies in the top ten.

The source material was blood. Here the chain combines TRBV7-2 and TRBJ2-5, with the identity of the D gene unclear. This receptor was taken from a man between 18 and 29 years old with Graves' hyperthyroidism. The sequenced DNA is TGTGCCAGCAGCTCCATCCCTAGGGACCAAGAGACCCAGTACTTC. This is translated as CASSSIPRDQETQYF.